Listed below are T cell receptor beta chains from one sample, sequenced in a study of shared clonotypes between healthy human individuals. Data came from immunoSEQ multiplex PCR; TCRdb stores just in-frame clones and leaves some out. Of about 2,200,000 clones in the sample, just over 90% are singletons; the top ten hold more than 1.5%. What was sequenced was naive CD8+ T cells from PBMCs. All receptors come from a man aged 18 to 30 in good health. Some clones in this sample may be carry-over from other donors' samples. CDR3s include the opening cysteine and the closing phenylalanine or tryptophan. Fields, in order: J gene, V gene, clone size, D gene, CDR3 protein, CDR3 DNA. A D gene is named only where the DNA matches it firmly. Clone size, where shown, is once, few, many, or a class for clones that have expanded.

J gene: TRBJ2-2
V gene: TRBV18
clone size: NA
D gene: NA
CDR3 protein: CASSPFIPADKINTGELFF
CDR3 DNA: TGTGCCAGCTCACCATTTATCCCAGCCGATAAAATAAACACCGGGGAGCTGTTTTTT

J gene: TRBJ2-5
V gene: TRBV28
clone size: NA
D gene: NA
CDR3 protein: CASRGDRTVAGVMETQYF
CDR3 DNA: TGTGCCAGCAGAGGGGACAGGACCGTAGCGGGAGTCATGGAGACCCAGTACTTC

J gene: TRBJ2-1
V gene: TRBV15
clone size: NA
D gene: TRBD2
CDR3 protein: CATSRKAGGNNEQFF
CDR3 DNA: TGTGCCACCAGCAGAAAAGCGGGAGGAAACAATGAGCAGTTCTTC

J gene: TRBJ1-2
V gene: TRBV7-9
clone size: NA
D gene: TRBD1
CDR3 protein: CASSLGAGGGYTF
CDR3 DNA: TGTGCCAGCAGCCTGGGGGCAGGGGGAGGCTACACCTTC

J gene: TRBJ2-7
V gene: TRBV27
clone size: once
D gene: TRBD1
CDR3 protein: CASSLSGTGGYEQYF
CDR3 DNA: TGTGCCAGCAGTCTCTCCGGGACAGGAGGCTACGAGCAGTACTTC

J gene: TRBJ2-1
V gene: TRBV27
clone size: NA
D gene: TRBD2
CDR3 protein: CASSLLPSGRANEQFF
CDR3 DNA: TGTGCCAGCAGTTTGTTGCCTAGCGGGAGAGCGAATGAGCAGTTCTTC

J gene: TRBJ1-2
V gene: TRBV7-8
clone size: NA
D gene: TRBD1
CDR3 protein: CASSSPLGGGGYTF
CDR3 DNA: TGTGCCAGCAGCAGCCCGCTAGGAGGGGGCGGCTACACCTTC

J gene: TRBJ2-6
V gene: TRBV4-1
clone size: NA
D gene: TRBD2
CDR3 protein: CASSHSGPSGRGPGANVLTF
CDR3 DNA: TGCGCCAGCAGCCATTCAGGCCCTAGCGGGAGGGGACCTGGGGCCAACGTCCTGACTTTC

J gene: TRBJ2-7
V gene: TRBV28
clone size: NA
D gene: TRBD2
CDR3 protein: CASSPVSGGIYEQYF
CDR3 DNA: TGTGCCAGCAGTCCCGTTTCGGGGGGTATCTACGAGCAGTACTTC

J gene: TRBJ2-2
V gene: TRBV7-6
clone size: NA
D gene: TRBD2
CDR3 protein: CASSLLLAGVGELFF
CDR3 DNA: TGTGCCAGCAGCTTATTACTAGCGGGAGTCGGGGAGCTGTTTTTT

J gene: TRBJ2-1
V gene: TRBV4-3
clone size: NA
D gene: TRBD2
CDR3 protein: CASSQDLSMREASLF
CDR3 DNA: TGCGCCAGCAGCCAAGATTTGTCGATGCGGGAGGCATCGCTCTTC

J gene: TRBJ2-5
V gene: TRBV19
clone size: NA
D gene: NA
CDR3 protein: CASSIVARETQYF
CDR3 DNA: TGTGCCAGTAGTATTGTGGCAAGGGAGACCCAGTACTTC

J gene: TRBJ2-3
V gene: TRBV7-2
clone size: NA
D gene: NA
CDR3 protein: CASSFDGEDTQYF
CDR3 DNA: TGTGCCAGCAGCTTTGATGGGGAAGATACGCAGTATTTT

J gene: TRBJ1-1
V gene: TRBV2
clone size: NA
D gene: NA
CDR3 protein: CASSEPRVPHTEAFF
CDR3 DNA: TGTGCCAGCAGTGAACCAAGGGTCCCACACACTGAAGCTTTCTTT

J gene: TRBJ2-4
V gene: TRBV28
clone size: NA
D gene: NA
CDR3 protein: CASSAGHRGQNIQYF
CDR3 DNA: TGTGCCAGCAGTGCGGGACATCGAGGCCAAAACATTCAGTACTTC

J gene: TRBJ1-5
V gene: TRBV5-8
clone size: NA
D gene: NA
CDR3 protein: CASGQPQHF
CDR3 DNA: TGTGCCAGCGGTCAGCCCCAGCATTTT

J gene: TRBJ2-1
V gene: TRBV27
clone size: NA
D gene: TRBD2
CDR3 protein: CASSLTKVAGDNEQFF
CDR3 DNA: TGTGCCAGCAGTTTAACAAAAGTAGCGGGAGACAATGAGCAGTTCTTC

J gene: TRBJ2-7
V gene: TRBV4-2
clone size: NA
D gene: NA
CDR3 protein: CASSQEDGAGNSYEQYF
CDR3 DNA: TGTGCCAGCAGCCAAGAGGATGGGGCGGGCAACTCCTACGAGCAGTACTTC

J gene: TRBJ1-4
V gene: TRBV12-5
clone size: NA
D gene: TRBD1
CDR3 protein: CASGLPPGGGNEKLFF
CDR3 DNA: TGTGCTAGTGGTTTGCCTCCAGGGGGTGGTAATGAAAAACTGTTTTTT

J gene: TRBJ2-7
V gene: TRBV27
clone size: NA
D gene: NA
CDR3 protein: CASSLSGPRNEQYF
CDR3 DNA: TGTGCCAGCAGTTTATCCGGCCCTCGGAACGAGCAGTACTTC

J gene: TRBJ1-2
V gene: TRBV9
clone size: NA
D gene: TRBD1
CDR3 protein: CASSLVGQAGGYTF
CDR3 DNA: TGTGCCAGCAGCTTGGTGGGACAGGCAGGCGGCTACACCTTC

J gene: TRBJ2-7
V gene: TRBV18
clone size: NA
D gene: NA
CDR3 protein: CASSPVFRAEQYF
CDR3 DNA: TGTGCCAGCTCACCAGTTTTCAGGGCCGAGCAGTACTTC

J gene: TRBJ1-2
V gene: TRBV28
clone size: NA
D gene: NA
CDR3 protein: CASRRGYGYTF
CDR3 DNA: TGTGCCAGTCGACGGGGCTATGGCTACACCTTC

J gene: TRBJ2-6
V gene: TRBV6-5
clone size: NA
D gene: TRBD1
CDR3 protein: CATSTGGGANVLTF
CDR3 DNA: TGTGCTACCTCCACAGGGGGTGGGGCCAACGTCCTGACTTTC

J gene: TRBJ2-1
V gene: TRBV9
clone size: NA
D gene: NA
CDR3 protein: CASSVLGGNGNEQFF
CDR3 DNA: TGTGCCAGCAGCGTACTTGGGGGGAATGGTAATGAGCAGTTCTTC

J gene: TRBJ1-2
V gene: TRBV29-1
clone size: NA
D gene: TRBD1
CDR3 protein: CSVEGSQGGYGYTF
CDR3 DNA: TGCAGCGTTGAAGGAAGCCAGGGGGGGTATGGCTACACCTTC

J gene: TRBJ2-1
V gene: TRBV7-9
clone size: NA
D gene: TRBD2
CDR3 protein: CASSASSGISYNEQFF
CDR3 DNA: TGTGCCAGCAGCGCGTCTAGCGGAATCTCCTACAATGAGCAGTTCTTC

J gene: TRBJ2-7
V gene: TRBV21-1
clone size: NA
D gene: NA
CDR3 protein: CASSGDSYEQYF
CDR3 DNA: TGTGCCAGCAGTGGGGACAGCTACGAGCAGTACTTC

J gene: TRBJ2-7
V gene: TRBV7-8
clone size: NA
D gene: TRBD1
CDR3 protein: CASSLVPTGQRSYEQYF
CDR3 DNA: TGTGCCAGCAGCTTAGTCCCCACGGGACAGCGATCCTACGAGCAGTACTTC

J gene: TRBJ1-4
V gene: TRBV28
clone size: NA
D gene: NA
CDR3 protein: CASSLLKHEKLFF
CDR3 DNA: TGTGCCAGCAGTTTATTGAAGCATGAAAAACTGTTTTTT

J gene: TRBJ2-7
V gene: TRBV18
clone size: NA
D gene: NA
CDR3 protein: CASSPGRAYEQYF
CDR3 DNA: TGTGCCAGCTCGCCCGGCAGGGCCTACGAGCAGTACTTC

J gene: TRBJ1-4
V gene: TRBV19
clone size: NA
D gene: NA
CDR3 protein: CASTARGKVREKLFF
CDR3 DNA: TGTGCCAGTACCGCACGGGGCAAGGTTCGGGAAAAACTGTTTTTT

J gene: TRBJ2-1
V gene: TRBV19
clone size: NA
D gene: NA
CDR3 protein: CASSITGSEQFF
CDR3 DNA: TGTGCCAGTAGTATAACAGGGAGTGAGCAGTTCTTC

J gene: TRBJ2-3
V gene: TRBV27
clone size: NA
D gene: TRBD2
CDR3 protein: CASSSLLAGVEDTQYF
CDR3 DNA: TGTGCCAGCAGTTCCCTGCTTGCGGGAGTAGAAGATACGCAGTATTTT

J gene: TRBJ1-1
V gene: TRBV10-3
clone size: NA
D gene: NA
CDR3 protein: CAISPPGLGNTEAFF
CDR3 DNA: TGTGCCATCAGCCCCCCGGGGCTCGGGAACACTGAAGCTTTCTTT

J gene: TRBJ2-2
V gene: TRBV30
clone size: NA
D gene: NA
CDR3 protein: CAWKKTNGNTGELFF
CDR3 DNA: TGTGCCTGGAAAAAGACGAACGGGAACACCGGGGAGCTGTTTTTT

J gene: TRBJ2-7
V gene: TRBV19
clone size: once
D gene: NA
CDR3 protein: CASSTWTHEQYF
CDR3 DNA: TGTGCCAGTAGTACATGGACCCACGAGCAGTACTTC

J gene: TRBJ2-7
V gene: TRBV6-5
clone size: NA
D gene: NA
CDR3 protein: CASSYEGRSTYEQYF
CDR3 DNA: TGTGCCAGCAGTTACGAGGGGAGGAGTACCTACGAGCAGTACTTC

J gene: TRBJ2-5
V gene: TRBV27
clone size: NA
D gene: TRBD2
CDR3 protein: CASTREGTQYF
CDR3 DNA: TGTGCCAGCACCCGGGAGGGGACCCAGTACTTC

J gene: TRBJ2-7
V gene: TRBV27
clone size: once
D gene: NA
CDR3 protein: CASSLVRRDEQYF
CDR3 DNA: TGTGCCAGCAGTTTAGTGAGAAGAGACGAGCAGTACTTC

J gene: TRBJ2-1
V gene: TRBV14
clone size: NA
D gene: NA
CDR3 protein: CASSQTESYNEQFF
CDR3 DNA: TGTGCCAGCAGCCAGACAGAGTCCTACAATGAGCAGTTCTTC

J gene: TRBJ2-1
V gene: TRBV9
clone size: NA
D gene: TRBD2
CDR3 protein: CASSVPSGGYNEQFF
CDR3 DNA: TGTGCCAGCAGCGTCCCTAGCGGGGGCTACAATGAGCAGTTCTTC

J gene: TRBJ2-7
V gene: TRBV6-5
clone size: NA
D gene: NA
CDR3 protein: CASSQDPGGSYEQYF
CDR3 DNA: TGTGCCAGCAGTCAAGATCCAGGTGGAAGCTACGAGCAGTACTTC

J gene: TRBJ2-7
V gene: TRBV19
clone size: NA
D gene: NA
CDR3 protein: CASSGGDRDYEQYF
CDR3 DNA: TGTGCCAGTAGTGGAGGGGACCGGGACTACGAGCAGTACTTC

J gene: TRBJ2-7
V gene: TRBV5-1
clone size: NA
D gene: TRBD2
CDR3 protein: CASSLPASGWDEQYF
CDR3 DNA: TGCGCCAGCAGCTTACCCGCTAGCGGGTGGGACGAGCAGTACTTC

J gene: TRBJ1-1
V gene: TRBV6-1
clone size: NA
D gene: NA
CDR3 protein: CASSRTLMNTEAFF
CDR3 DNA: TGTGCCAGCAGCCGGACATTGATGAACACTGAAGCTTTCTTT

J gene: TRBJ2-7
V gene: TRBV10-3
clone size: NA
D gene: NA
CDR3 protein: CATQGNEQYF
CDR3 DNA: TGTGCCACACAGGGAAACGAGCAGTACTTC

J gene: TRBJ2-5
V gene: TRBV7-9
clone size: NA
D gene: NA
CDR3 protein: CASSFRVGQETQYF
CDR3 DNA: TGTGCCAGCAGCTTTAGAGTCGGACAAGAGACCCAGTACTTC

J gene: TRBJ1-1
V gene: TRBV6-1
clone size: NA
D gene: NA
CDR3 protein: CASSEIRLGTEAFF
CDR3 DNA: TGTGCCAGCAGTGAAATCAGGTTGGGGACTGAAGCTTTCTTT

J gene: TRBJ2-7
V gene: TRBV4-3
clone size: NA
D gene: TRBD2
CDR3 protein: CASSQEANSGSRLEQYF
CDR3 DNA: TGCGCCAGCAGCCAAGAGGCCAATAGCGGGAGTAGACTCGAGCAGTACTTC

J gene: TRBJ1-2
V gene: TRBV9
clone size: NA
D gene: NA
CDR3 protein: CASSVGTDYGYTF
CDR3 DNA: TGTGCCAGCAGCGTAGGAACAGACTATGGCTACACCTTC

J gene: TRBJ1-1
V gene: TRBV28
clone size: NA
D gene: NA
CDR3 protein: CASSFIRALEGTEAFF
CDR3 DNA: TGTGCCAGCAGTTTCATCAGGGCTCTGGAGGGCACTGAAGCTTTCTTT

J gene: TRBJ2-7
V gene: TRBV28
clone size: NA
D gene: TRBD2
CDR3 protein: CASTNSGTSGTAQYF
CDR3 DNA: TGTGCCAGCACCAATTCCGGGACTAGCGGGACGGCCCAGTACTTC